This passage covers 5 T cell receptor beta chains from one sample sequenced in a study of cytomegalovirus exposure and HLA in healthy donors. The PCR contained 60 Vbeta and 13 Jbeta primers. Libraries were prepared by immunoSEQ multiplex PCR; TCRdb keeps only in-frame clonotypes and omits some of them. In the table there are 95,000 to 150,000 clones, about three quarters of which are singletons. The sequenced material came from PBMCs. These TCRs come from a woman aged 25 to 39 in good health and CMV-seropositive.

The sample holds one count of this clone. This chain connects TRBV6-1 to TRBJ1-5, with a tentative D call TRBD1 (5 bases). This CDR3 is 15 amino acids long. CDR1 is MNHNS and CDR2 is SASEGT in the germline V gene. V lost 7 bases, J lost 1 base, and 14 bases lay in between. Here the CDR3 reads CASKLTVWSNQPQHF. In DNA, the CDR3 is TGTGCCAGCAAACTGACAGTATGGAGCAATCAGCCCCAGCATTTT.

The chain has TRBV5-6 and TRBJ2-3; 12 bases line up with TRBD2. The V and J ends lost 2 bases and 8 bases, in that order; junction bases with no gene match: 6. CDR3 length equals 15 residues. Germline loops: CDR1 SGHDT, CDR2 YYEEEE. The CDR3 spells CASSLLAGGSATQYF. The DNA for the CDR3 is TGTGCCAGCAGCTTACTAGCGGGGGGTTCGGCTACGCAGTATTTT.

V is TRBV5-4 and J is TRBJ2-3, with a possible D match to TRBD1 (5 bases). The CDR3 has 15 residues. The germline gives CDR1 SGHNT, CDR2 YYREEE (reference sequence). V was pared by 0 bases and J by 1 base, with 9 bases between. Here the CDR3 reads CASSLGRRGTDTQYF. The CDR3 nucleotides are TGTGCCAGCAGCTTGGGCCGCAGGGGCACAGATACGCAGTATTTT.

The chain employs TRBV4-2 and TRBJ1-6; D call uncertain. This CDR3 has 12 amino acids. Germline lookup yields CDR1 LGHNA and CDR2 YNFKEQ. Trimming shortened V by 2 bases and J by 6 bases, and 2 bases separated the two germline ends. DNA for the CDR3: TGTGCCAGCAGCCAACGTAATTCACCCCTCCACTTT. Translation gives CASSQRNSPLHF.

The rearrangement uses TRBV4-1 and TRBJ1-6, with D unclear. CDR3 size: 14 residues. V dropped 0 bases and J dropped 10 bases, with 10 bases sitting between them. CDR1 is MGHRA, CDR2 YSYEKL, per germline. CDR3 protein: CASSQDLTFSPLHF. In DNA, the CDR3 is TGCGCCAGCAGCCAAGATCTTACTTTCTCACCCCTCCACTTT.